The entry that follows covers one T cell receptor (beta chain) sequence. What it binds is not known. The sample is drawn from a study of Ad26.COV2.S vaccination and SARS-CoV-2 variants. TCRdb's table, derived via immunoSEQ multiplex PCR, lists solely in-frame clones and lacks some. This sample carries roughly 300,000 clones, 86% of them seen once, and the ten largest clones take 9.5% to 12%. Whole-study findings and limits: Participants given vaccine showed non-spike TCR breadth similar to that of placebo recipients. There was reportedly substantial breadth in spike-specific CD8+ and CD4+ T cell responses after vaccination. Among vaccine recipients, spike-specific TCR breadth exceeded that of placebo recipients.

V lost 6 bases and J 5 bases, leaving 4 bases between the germline ends. The germline V gene encodes CDR1 MDHEN and CDR2 SYDVKM. The length of the CDR3 is 10 residues. Regarding treatment: about 20 received Ad26.COV2.S at low or high dose, single or two shots; about 5 received placebo; per-sample allocation not given. On day 63 after the first injection, vaccine and placebo recipients gave samples. Its platform was an Ad26 vector, and its expressed antigen was Wuhan-strain SARS-CoV-2 spike. The TCR originated in a person between 18 and 60 years old who received the Ad26.COV2.S COVID-19 vaccine or a placebo. The chain couples TRBV28 to TRBJ1-2; D not resolved. The source material was peripheral blood, sampled in a trial of Ad26.COV2.S vaccine versus placebo. Written as DNA, the CDR3 is TGTGCCAGCAGCCAATATGGCTACACCTTC. Translating gives CASSQYGYTF.